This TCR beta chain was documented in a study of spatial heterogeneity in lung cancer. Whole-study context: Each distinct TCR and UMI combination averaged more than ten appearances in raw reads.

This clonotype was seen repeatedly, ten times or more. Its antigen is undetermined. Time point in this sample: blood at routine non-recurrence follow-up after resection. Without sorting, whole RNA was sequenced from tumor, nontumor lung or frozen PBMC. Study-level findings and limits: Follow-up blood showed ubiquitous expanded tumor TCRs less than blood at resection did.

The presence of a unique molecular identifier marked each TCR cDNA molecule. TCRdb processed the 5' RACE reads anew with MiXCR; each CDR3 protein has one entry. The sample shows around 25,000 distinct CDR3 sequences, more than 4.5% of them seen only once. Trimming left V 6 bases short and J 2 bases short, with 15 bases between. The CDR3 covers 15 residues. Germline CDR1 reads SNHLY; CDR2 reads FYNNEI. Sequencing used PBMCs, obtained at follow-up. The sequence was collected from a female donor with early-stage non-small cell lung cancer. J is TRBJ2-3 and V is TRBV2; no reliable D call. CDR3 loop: CASRVGSSYTDTQYF. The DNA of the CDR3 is TGTGCCAGCAGGGTCGGCAGTTCGTACACAGATACGCAGTATTTT.